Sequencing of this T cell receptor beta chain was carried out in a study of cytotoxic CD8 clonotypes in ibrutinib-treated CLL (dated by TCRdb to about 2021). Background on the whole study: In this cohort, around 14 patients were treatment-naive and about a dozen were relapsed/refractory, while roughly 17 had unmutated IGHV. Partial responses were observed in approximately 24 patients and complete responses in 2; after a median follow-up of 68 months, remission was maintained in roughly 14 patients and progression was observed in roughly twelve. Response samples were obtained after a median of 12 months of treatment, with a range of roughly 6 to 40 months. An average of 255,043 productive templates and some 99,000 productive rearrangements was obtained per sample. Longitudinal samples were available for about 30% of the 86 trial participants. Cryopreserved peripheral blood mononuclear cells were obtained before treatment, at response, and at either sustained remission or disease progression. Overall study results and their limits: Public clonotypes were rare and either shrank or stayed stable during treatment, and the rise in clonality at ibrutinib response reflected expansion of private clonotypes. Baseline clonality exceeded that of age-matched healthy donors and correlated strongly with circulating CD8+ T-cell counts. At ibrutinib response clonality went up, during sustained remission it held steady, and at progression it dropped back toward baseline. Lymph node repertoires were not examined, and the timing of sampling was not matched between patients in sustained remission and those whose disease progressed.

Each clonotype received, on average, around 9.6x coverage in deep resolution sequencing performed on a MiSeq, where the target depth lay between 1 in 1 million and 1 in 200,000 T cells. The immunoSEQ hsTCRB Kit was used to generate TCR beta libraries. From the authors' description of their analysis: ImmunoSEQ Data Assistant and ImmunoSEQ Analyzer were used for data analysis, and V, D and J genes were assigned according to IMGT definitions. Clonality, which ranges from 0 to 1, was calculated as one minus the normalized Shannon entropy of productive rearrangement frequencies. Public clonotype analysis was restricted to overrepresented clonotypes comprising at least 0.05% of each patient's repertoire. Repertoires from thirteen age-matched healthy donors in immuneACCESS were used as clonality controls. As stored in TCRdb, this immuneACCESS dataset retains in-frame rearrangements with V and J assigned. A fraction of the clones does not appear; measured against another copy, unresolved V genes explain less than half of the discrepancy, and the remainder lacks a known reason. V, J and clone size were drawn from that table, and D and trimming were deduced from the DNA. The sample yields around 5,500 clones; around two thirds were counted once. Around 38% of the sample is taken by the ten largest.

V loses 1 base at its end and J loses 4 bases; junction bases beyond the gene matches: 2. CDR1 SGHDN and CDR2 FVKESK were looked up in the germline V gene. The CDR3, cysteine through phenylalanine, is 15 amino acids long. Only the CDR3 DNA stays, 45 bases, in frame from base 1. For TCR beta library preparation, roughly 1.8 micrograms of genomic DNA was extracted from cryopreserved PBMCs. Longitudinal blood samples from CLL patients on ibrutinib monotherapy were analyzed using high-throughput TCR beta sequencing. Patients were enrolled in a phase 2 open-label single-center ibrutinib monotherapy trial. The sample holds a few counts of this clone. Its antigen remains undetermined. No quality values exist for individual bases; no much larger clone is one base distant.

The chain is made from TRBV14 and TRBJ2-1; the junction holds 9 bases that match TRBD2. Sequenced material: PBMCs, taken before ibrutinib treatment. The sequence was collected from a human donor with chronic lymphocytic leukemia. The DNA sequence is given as TGTGCCAGCAGCCAAGGACTAGCGGCATACAATGAGCAGTTCTTC. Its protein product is CASSQGLAAYNEQFF. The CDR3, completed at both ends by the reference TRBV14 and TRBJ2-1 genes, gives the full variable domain EAGVTQFPSHSVIEKGQTVTLRCDPISGHDNLYWYRRVMGKEIKFLLHFVKESKQDESGMPNNRFLAERTGGTYSTLKVQPAELEDSGVYFCASSQGLAAYNEQFFGPGTRLTVL.